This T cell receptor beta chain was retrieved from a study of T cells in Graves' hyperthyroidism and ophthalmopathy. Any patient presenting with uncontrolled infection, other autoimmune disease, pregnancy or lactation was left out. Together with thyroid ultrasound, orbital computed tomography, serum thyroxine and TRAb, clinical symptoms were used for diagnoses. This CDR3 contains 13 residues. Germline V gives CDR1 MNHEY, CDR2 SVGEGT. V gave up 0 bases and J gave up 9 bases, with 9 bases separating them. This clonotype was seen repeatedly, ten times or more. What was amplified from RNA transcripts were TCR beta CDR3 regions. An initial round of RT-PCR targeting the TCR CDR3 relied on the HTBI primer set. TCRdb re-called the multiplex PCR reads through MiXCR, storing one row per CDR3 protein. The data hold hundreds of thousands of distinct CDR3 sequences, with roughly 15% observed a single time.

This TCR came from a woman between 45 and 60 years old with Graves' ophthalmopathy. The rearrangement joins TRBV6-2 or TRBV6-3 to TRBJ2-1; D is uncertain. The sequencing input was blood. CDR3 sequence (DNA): TGTGCCAGCAGTTACTCGAGGAGAAGTGAGCAGTTCTTC. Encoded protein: CASSYSRRSEQFF.